These 17 T cell receptor beta chains share one sample of origin, sequenced in a study of T cell repertoires in cytomegalovirus infection. For these receptors, no antigen is known. One entry per CDR3 protein results from TCRdb running MiXCR on the reads. The profile shows about 360,000 distinct CDR3 sequences, just under 35% of them singletons. The sample here was cultured PBMCs, taken from culture after CMV antigen stimulation. These receptor sequences come from a human donor in good health (CMV status not recorded). Some clones in this sample may be carry-over from other donors' samples.

The chain carries TRBV20-1 and TRBJ2-4, with a weak D call TRBD2 (5 bases). Germline V CDR1 and CDR2: DFQATT, SNEGSKA (reference sequence). This CDR3 spans 16 amino acids. V was cut by 4 bases and J by 4 bases, with 20 bases left in between. Here the CDR3 DNA reads TGCAGTGCTATAGTCATCAACAACCCGGGAAAAAACATTCAGTACTTC. This encodes CSAIVINNPGKNIQYF.

This clonotype has only a few counts. The chain carries TRBV3-1 and TRBJ1-1; a weak D match, TRBD1 (6 bases). The germline CDR1 and CDR2 sequences are LGHDT and YNNKEL (reference sequence). V lost 4 bases to trimming and J lost 8 bases, with 14 bases between them. This CDR3 spans 13 amino acids. CDR3 bases: TGTGCCAGCAGCCCTATTCGGGGGGCCGAAGCTTTCTTT. Its translation is CASSPIRGAEAFF.

The J gene is TRBJ2-1, the V gene TRBV7-6, with 8 nucleotides matching TRBD2. The CDR3 sequence is 18 residues long. The germline V gene has CDR1 SGHVS and CDR2 FNYEAQ. Trimming removed 5 bases from V and 0 bases from J; junction bases left unmatched: 12. CDR3 nucleotide sequence: TGTGCCAGCAGCGCGGCGGCGGGAGGCCGGAGCTCCTACAATGAGCAGTTCTTC. It yields the protein CASSAAAGGRSSYNEQFF.

The chain recombines TRBV6-1 with TRBJ1-1; D is unclear. From germline, CDR1 is MNHNS and CDR2 SASEGT. Trimming pared 2 bases from V and 4 bases from J, leaving 11 bases between. CDR3 size: 14 residues. CDR3 amino acids: CASSEPNWGTEAFF. The CDR3 coding sequence is TGTGCCAGCAGTGAACCGAACTGGGGCACTGAAGCTTTCTTT.

The chain combines TRBV7-2 with TRBJ2-3, with TRBD1 as a possible D gene (7 bases). Trimming took 3 bases from V and 4 from J, leaving 20 bases between them. The germline CDR1 and CDR2 sequences are SGHTA and FQGNSA. The CDR3 covers 17 residues. CDR3 coding DNA: TGTGCCAGCAGCTTGGGCTCGGACAGGAGGGCCTCAGATACGCAGTATTTT. Its translation is CASSLGSDRRASDTQYF.

This clonotype has at least ten counts. The chain couples TRBV6-1 to TRBJ2-2; possibly TRBD1 for D (5 bases). This CDR3 has 12 amino acids. The V end was cut by 9 bases, the J end by 4 bases, with 9 bases between. Germline V gene data show CDR1 as MNHNS and CDR2 as SASEGT. The CDR3 bases are TGTGCCAGTCAGGGATTCACCGGGGAGCTGTTTTTT. Translating gives CASQGFTGELFF.

This clonotype has a handful of counts. This chain joins TRBV2 and TRBJ2-7, with 8 positions matching TRBD1. Germline V CDR1 and CDR2: SNHLY, FYNNEI. The CDR3 spans 14 residues. V lost 7 bases to trimming and J lost 3 bases; unmatched junction nucleotides: 8. Written as DNA, the CDR3 is TGTGCCAGCACCCTTATCAGGGGGCACTACGAGCAGTACGTC. It encodes CASTLIRGHYEQYV.

The chain recombines TRBV19 with TRBJ1-2; D might be TRBD1 (5 bases). The CDR3 sequence is 13 residues long. Trimming pared 6 bases from V and 8 bases from J, leaving 16 bases between. Per germline, CDR1 LNHDA and CDR2 SQIVND (reference sequence). The CDR3 loop is CASRIERGDGYTF. CDR3 in DNA: TGTGCCAGTAGAATCGAAAGGGGTGACGGCTACACCTTC.

The chain combines TRBV12-3 or TRBV12-4 with TRBJ2-7, with TRBD2 as a possible D gene (6 bases). This CDR3 region has 14 residues. Between the trimmed V and J ends, which lost 3 bases and 4 bases, there was a span of 13 bases. This CDR3 is CASSLAGPLYEQYF. For the CDR3, the DNA is TGTGCCAGCAGTTTGGCGGGACCGCTATACGAGCAGTACTTC.

This clonotype showed up just a few times. This sequence joins TRBV12-3 or TRBV12-4 and TRBJ2-2; tentatively, D is TRBD1 (6 bases). This CDR3 contains 15 residues. The V gene lost 5 bases and the J gene lost 2 bases, with 12 bases spanning the gap. DNA of the CDR3: TGTGCCAGCAGTGGCAGGGGCTCAAACACCGGGGAGCTGTTTTTT. Translated: CASSGRGSNTGELFF.

V gene TRBV19 combines with J gene TRBJ2-1; 10 nucleotides agree with TRBD2. V lost 3 bases, J lost 0 bases, and 8 bases stayed unmatched. The CDR3 totals 18 residues. CDR1 is LNHDA, CDR2 SQIVND, per germline (reference sequence). This chain's CDR3 is CASSIGLAGVSSYNEQFF. CDR3 DNA: TGTGCCAGTAGTATCGGGCTAGCGGGAGTGAGCTCCTACAATGAGCAGTTCTTC. The full variable domain, in which reference TRBV19 and TRBJ2-1 provide the parts outside the CDR3, is DGGITQSPKYLFRKEGQNVTLSCEQNLNHDAMYWYRQDPGQGLRLIYYSQIVNDFQKGDIAEGYSVSREKKESFPLTVTSAQKNPTAFYLCASSIGLAGVSSYNEQFFGPGTRLTVL.

In this sample, this clonotype turned up many times. This chain joins TRBV28 and TRBJ1-5; 8 bases fit TRBD1. Germline-derived CDR1 and CDR2 are MDHEN and SYDVKM. Trimming took 7 bases from V and 2 from J; bases not matched to a gene: 1. This CDR3 has 13 residues. This chain's CDR3 is CASKTGGNQPQHF. In DNA form, the CDR3 reads TGTGCCAGCAAGACAGGGGGCAATCAGCCCCAGCATTTT. Combining the CDR3 with reference TRBV28 and TRBJ1-5 gives the whole variable domain DVKVTQSSRYLVKRTGEKVFLECVQDMDHENMFWYRQDPGLGLRLIYFSYDVKMKEKGDIPEGYSVSREKKERFSLILESASTNQTSMYLCASKTGGNQPQHFGDGTRLSIL.

For this clonotype: One junction end disagrees with the germline gene, perhaps due to a read error. The chain has TRBV12-3 or TRBV12-4 and TRBJ2-1; D might be TRBD1 (6 bases). This CDR3 comprises 12 residues. CDR3 nucleotide sequence: TGTGCCAACGCGTTAATGGGGGCCGGCCCCGTCTTC. Translating gives CANALMGAGPVF.

This clonotype is a singleton in its sample. The chain recombines TRBV6-1 with TRBJ2-5; D not resolved. Germline V gene data show CDR1 as MNHNS and CDR2 as SASEGT. Trimming pared 2 bases from V and 4 bases from J, leaving 8 bases between. This CDR3 is built from 13 residues. The CDR3 spells CASSENALETQYF. CDR3 nucleotides: TGTGCCAGCAGTGAAAATGCATTAGAGACCCAGTACTTC.

The rearrangement joins TRBV5-4 to TRBJ2-6; possible D gene TRBD1, 6 bases. CDR3 length: 14 amino acids. The V end was cut by 9 bases, the J end by 0 bases, with 10 bases between. Germline V CDR1 and CDR2: SGHNT, YYREEE (reference sequence). The CDR3 is CATNRASGANVLTF. Written as DNA, the CDR3 is TGTGCCACCAACAGGGCCTCTGGGGCCAACGTCCTGACTTTC. Full variable domain (remainder filled in from reference TRBV5-4 and TRBJ2-6): ETGVTQSPTHLIKTRGQQVTLRCSSQSGHNTVSWYQQALGQGPQFIFQYYREEENGRGNFPPRFSGLQFPNYSSELNVNALELDDSALYLCATNRASGANVLTFGAGSRLTVL.

This clonotype has a count of ten or more. V usage is TRBV7-2 and J usage is TRBJ2-5; weak D call: TRBD2 (6 bases). This CDR3 comprises 14 residues. CDR1 is SGHTA and CDR2 is FQGNSA in the germline V gene. V was shortened by 4 bases and J by 5 bases, with 14 bases between the two germline ends. CDR3 in DNA: TGTGCCAGCAGCTCTCGTCGGGGGTGGGAGACCCAGTACTTC. Protein product: CASSSRRGWETQYF.

Ten or more counts support this clonotype. J is TRBJ2-3 and V is TRBV7-3; D is uncertain. Trimming stripped 2 bases from V and 2 bases from J, with 8 bases between. Per germline, CDR1 SGHTA and CDR2 FQGTGA. There are 14 residues in the CDR3. Here the CDR3 reads CASSLGLPTDTQYF. CDR3 DNA sequence: TGTGCCAGCAGCTTAGGCCTACCCACAGATACGCAGTATTTT.